The 31 T cell receptor beta chains listed next were all sequenced from one sample in a study of cytomegalovirus exposure and HLA in healthy donors. Researchers ran the PCR with 60 Vbeta and 13 Jbeta primers. Clones were sequenced by immunoSEQ multiplex PCR, and TCRdb holds only the in-frame ones, with some missing. The data show roughly 180,000 clones, more than 75% seen once. The sequencing sample was made of PBMCs. These receptors were taken from a woman aged 30 to 39 in good health and CMV-seropositive.

The chain has TRBV6-6 and TRBJ1-1, with 11 nucleotides matching TRBD1. CDR3 size: 15 residues. Germline V gene sequence: CDR1 MNHNY, CDR2 SVGAGI (reference sequence). Losses at the gene ends were 3 bases for V and 3 bases for J; bases not matched to a gene: 3. For the CDR3, the DNA is TGTGCCAGCAGTTATCCGGACAGGGGGCACACTGAAGCTTTCTTT. It yields the protein CASSYPDRGHTEAFF.

V is TRBV7-2 and J is TRBJ1-2; 10 bases line up with TRBD1. The CDR3 is made up of 16 amino acids. CDR1 and CDR2 (germline): SGHTA, FQGNSA. Germline trimming cut 1 base from V and 4 bases from J; bases unmatched to any gene: 6. The CDR3 here is CASSLVSGQGIYGYTF. CDR3 DNA sequence: TGTGCCAGCAGCTTAGTTTCGGGACAGGGGATCTATGGCTACACCTTC.

The V gene is TRBV2, the J gene TRBJ1-4; 9 nucleotides align to TRBD1. CDR1 and CDR2 from the germline V gene are SNHLY and FYNNEI. V lost 7 bases, J lost 12 bases, and 12 bases stayed unmatched. The length of the CDR3 is 14 residues. CDR3 DNA sequence: TGTGCCAGCACCCCACAGGGGGCAATCGGTGAACTGTTTTTT. This sequence encodes CASTPQGAIGELFF.

The V gene is TRBV2, the J gene TRBJ2-1, with 13 bases aligning to TRBD2. CDR1 is SNHLY, CDR2 FYNNEI, per germline. V gave up 3 bases and J gave up 9 bases; unmatched junction bases: 5. This CDR3 contains 15 residues. The chain's CDR3 is CASSETSGGRGEQFF. The CDR3 DNA follows: TGTGCCAGCAGTGAGACTAGCGGGGGGCGTGGTGAGCAGTTCTTC.

V is TRBV7-6 and J is TRBJ2-1; 11 nucleotides line up with TRBD2. This CDR3 is 14 amino acids long. The germline gives CDR1 SGHVS, CDR2 FNYEAQ. The J segment lost 9 bases and the V segment lost 5 bases, leaving 6 bases of the junction unmatched. DNA for the CDR3: TGTGCCAGCAGCGTTAGCGGGGGGGCGGCTGAGCAGTTCTTC. Protein product: CASSVSGGAAEQFF.

This rearrangement joins TRBV7-2 to TRBJ2-7; maybe TRBD2 (7 bases). V was pared by 1 base and J by 9 bases, with 10 bases between. This CDR3 is 12 amino acids long. CDR1 and CDR2 from the germline V gene are SGHTA and FQGNSA. CDR3 bases: TGTGCCAGCAGCTTAGAAGGGGGGGGGCAGTACTTC. Protein sequence: CASSLEGGGQYF.

The J gene is TRBJ2-3, the V gene TRBV7-3, with TRBD2 matching over 9 bases. The CDR3 consists of 15 residues. Trimming took 1 base from V and 6 from J; bases not matched to a gene: 5. Germline CDR1 is SGHTA and CDR2 is FQGTGA. The chain's CDR3 is CASSLRAGGIDTQYF. CDR3 nucleotide sequence: TGTGCCAGCAGCTTAAGGGCGGGGGGGATTGATACGCAGTATTTT.

The genes are TRBV5-6 and TRBJ2-7; D is uncertain. This CDR3 is 12 amino acids long. Germline CDR1 reads SGHDT; CDR2 reads YYEEEE. Trimming took off 2 bases at V and 3 bases at J, with 6 bases between the two ends. The CDR3 DNA reads as TGTGCCAGCAGCTTCCCAGACTACGAGCAGTACTTC. It codes for CASSFPDYEQYF.

Worth noting for this clone: This same CDR3 is encoded by further DNA sequences in the sample. J is TRBJ2-7 and V is TRBV5-4, with D possibly matching TRBD2 (5 bases). Germline-derived CDR1 and CDR2 are SGHNT and YYREEE (reference sequence). V was shortened by 0 bases and J by 6 bases, with 7 bases between the two germline ends. The CDR3 has 12 residues. The CDR3 nucleotides are TGTGCCAGCAGCTTGGAACGGGGCGAGCAGTACTTC. Encoded protein: CASSLERGEQYF.

The chain is built from TRBV18 and TRBJ1-2; 7 bases map to TRBD1. This CDR3 is built from 15 residues. The V gene's germline CDR1 is KGHSH and CDR2 LQKENI. The V segment lost 1 base and the J segment 4 bases; nucleotides outside the gene matches: 6. The CDR3 loop is CASSPQTGRTYGYTF. CDR3 DNA sequence: TGTGCCAGCTCACCACAGACAGGGAGGACCTATGGCTACACCTTC. Using reference TRBV18 and TRBJ1-2 for the parts outside the CDR3, the full variable domain is NAGVMQNPRHLVRRRGQEARLRCSPMKGHSHVYWYRQLPEEGLKFMVYLQKENIIDESGMPKERFSAEFPKEGPSILRIQQVVRGDSAAYFCASSPQTGRTYGYTFGSGTRLTVV.

This chain joins TRBV28 and TRBJ1-1; D unclear. The CDR3 is 13 amino acids. The V gene lost 6 bases and the J gene lost 5 bases, with 13 bases spanning the gap. In germline, CDR1 is MDHEN, CDR2 SYDVKM. CDR3 DNA sequence: TGTGCCAGCAGCTACTATATGCGGACTGAAGCTTTCTTT. Translation gives CASSYYMRTEAFF.

The V call is TRBV28, the J call TRBJ2-7; 7 bases match TRBD1. The V gene's germline CDR1 is MDHEN and CDR2 SYDVKM. J was trimmed by 0 bases and V by 8 bases; bases with no gene match: 4. The CDR3 is 13 amino acids. Here the CDR3 reads CASRTGSSYEQYF. Here the CDR3 DNA reads TGTGCCAGCCGGACAGGCAGCTCCTACGAGCAGTACTTC.

This clone was seen more than once but under ten times. The rearrangement joins TRBV7-6 to TRBJ2-3; unclear D gene. The CDR3 sequence is 17 residues long. V gave up 4 bases and J gave up 4 bases, with 21 bases separating them. Germline V lookup: CDR1 SGHVS, CDR2 FNYEAQ. This chain's CDR3 is CASSYRGLAPSSDTQYF. For the CDR3, the DNA is TGTGCCAGCAGCTATAGAGGTCTCGCTCCTTCCTCAGATACGCAGTATTTT.

This clone was seen a few times. V gene TRBV9 combines with J gene TRBJ1-4; D uncertain. V was shortened by 0 bases and J by 5 bases, with 11 bases between the two germline ends. From germline, CDR1 is SGDLS and CDR2 YYNGEE. The CDR3 is made up of 15 amino acids. The DNA of the CDR3 is TGTGCCAGCAGCGTAGCTGAGCGGATGAATGAAAAACTGTTTTTT. This gives the protein CASSVAERMNEKLFF.

The chain joins TRBV4-2 to TRBJ2-3; TRBD1 agrees at 8 bases. This CDR3 is 15 amino acids long. V was clipped by 6 bases and J by 2 bases; unmatched bases: 7. Germline V gene sequence: CDR1 LGHNA, CDR2 YNFKEQ. CDR3 DNA sequence: TGTGCCAGCAGTCAACAGGGGGATTCCACAGATACGCAGTATTTT. Protein product: CASSQQGDSTDTQYF.

This clone was recorded a few times. The chain links TRBV10-1 to TRBJ1-4; 9 bases are shared with TRBD1. The CDR3 is 14 amino acids. The ends lost 3 bases at V and 8 bases at J; junction bases unmatched: 4. CDR1 is WNHNN, CDR2 SYGVQD, per germline (reference sequence). CDR3 DNA sequence: TGCGCCAGCAGTGAAGGACAGGGGAGGGAAAAACTGTTTTTT. The encoded protein is CASSEGQGREKLFF.

The chain combines TRBV11-2 with TRBJ1-3; D gene unclear. The CDR3 is 18 amino acids. The V gene's germline CDR1 is SGHAT and CDR2 FQNNGV. V was cut by 0 bases and J by 0 bases, with 15 bases left in between. CDR3 loop: CASSLDQGGSSSGNTIYF. For the CDR3, the DNA is TGTGCCAGCAGCTTAGATCAAGGAGGCTCAAGCTCTGGAAACACCATATATTTT.

This clone appeared once. The chain combines TRBV28 with TRBJ1-5; 7 nucleotides line up with TRBD1. From germline, CDR1 is MDHEN and CDR2 SYDVKM. There are 15 residues in the CDR3. With 3 bases clipped from V and 4 bases from J, the junction kept 6 bases outside the gene matches. The CDR3 spells CASSFRDRANQPQHF. In nucleotides, the CDR3 is TGTGCCAGCAGTTTTCGTGACAGGGCGAATCAGCCCCAGCATTTT. The whole variable domain, filled in from reference TRBV28 and TRBJ1-5, reads DVKVTQSSRYLVKRTGEKVFLECVQDMDHENMFWYRQDPGLGLRLIYFSYDVKMKEKGDIPEGYSVSREKKERFSLILESASTNQTSMYLCASSFRDRANQPQHFGDGTRLSIL.

This clone was seen a handful of times. V is TRBV19 and J is TRBJ2-1; the D gene is possibly TRBD2 (6 bases). This CDR3 is 12 amino acids long. Germline assignment: CDR1 LNHDA and CDR2 SQIVND (reference sequence). The CDR3 region has the DNA TGTGCATCTGGCGGGGCCTACAATGAGCAGTTCTTC. Translation: CASGGAYNEQFF.

This sequence joins TRBV4-3 and TRBJ2-7; 7 bases match TRBD1. Germline lookup yields CDR1 LGHNA and CDR2 YSLEER. With V trimmed by 1 base and J by 2 bases, 11 bases remained unmatched. The CDR3 is made up of 17 amino acids. The CDR3 nucleotides are TGCGCCAGCAGCCAAGGTTGGATACGGGACAGACCCTACGAGCAGTACTTC. This sequence encodes CASSQGWIRDRPYEQYF.

The chain uses TRBV5-1 and TRBJ2-7, with D possibly being TRBD1 (6 bases). The CDR3 loop spans 13 amino acids. Germline CDR1 SGHRS, CDR2 YFSETQ. The V end was cut by 2 bases, the J end by 7 bases, with 13 bases between. CDR3 sequence: CASSLTGLGEQYF. The CDR3 DNA sequence: TGCGCCAGCAGCTTAACAGGGTTAGGGGAGCAGTACTTC.

This rearrangement joins TRBV5-6 to TRBJ1-3, with 9 nucleotides matching TRBD1. CDR1 and CDR2 from the germline V gene are SGHDT and YYEEEE. The ends lost 4 bases at V and 3 bases at J; junction bases unmatched: 5. The CDR3 runs 15 residues. For the CDR3, the DNA is TGTGCCAGCAGCCCTGACAGGGGGTATGGAAACACCATATATTTT. This codes for CASSPDRGYGNTIYF.

This chain uses TRBV18 with TRBJ2-1, with 11 nucleotides matching TRBD2. CDR3 length: 15 residues. CDR1 and CDR2 (germline): KGHSH, LQKENI. J was trimmed by 3 bases and V by 3 bases; bases with no gene match: 1. The chain's CDR3 is CASSPGTSGYNEQFF. CDR3 sequence (DNA): TGTGCCAGCTCACCGGGGACTAGCGGCTACAATGAGCAGTTCTTC. Full variable domain (remainder filled in from reference TRBV18 and TRBJ2-1): NAGVMQNPRHLVRRRGQEARLRCSPMKGHSHVYWYRQLPEEGLKFMVYLQKENIIDESGMPKERFSAEFPKEGPSILRIQQVVRGDSAAYFCASSPGTSGYNEQFFGPGTRLTVL.

The chain couples TRBV9 to TRBJ2-3; TRBD1 aligns across 10 bases. Trimming cost V 0 bases and J 5 bases; bases outside gene matches: 9. The CDR3 sequence is 17 residues long. CDR1 and CDR2 (germline): SGDLS, YYNGEE. In DNA, the CDR3 is TGTGCCAGCAGCGTAGACCCCCCGGGACAGGGGATAGATACGCAGTATTTT. This codes for CASSVDPPGQGIDTQYF.

This clone appeared a single time. The chain employs TRBV15 and TRBJ2-1, with TRBD2 matching over 7 bases. Germline assignment: CDR1 LNHNV and CDR2 YYDKDF (reference sequence). Trimming removed 1 base from V and 8 bases from J; junction bases left unmatched: 2. This CDR3 comprises 13 residues. This chain's CDR3 is CATSRGRGDEQFF. The CDR3 coding sequence is TGTGCCACCAGCAGAGGTCGGGGGGATGAGCAGTTCTTC.

The sample holds a few counts of this clone. The chain recombines TRBV14 with TRBJ2-7; D may be TRBD1 (6 bases). The V gene lost 0 bases and the J gene lost 2 bases, with 14 bases spanning the gap. CDR3 length: 16 amino acids. Per germline, CDR1 SGHDN and CDR2 FVKESK. DNA for the CDR3: TGTGCCAGCAGCCAAGAGTTCTCCGGACAGACCTACGAGCAGTACTTC. This translates into CASSQEFSGQTYEQYF.

V and J are TRBV28 and TRBJ2-1; 13 bases are shared with TRBD2. CDR1 and CDR2 from the germline V gene are MDHEN and SYDVKM. The length of the CDR3 is 17 residues. After removal of 5 bases from V and 3 bases from J, the junction contained 7 bases not matched to a gene. The CDR3, as DNA: TGTGCCAGCAGTCTCCTGACTAGCGGGGGGCTCTACAATGAGCAGTTCTTC. This codes for CASSLLTSGGLYNEQFF.

The chain has TRBV7-2 and TRBJ2-1, with 8 positions matching TRBD1. Germline V gene sequence: CDR1 SGHTA, CDR2 FQGNSA. The CDR3 consists of 16 residues. The V gene end was trimmed by 5 bases and the J gene end by 2 bases; junction bases not matched to a gene: 8. CDR3: CASSPPGTGTYNEQFF. In DNA, the CDR3 is TGTGCCAGCAGCCCACCCGGGACAGGAACCTACAATGAGCAGTTCTTC.

The chain joins TRBV19 to TRBJ2-7; 9 positions agree with TRBD1. Looked up from germline, CDR1 is LNHDA and CDR2 is SQIVND (reference sequence). J gave up 4 bases and V 3 bases, and 7 bases lay outside the gene matches. The CDR3 is 15 residues long. CDR3 amino acids: CASSIGDREVYEQYF. CDR3 bases: TGTGCCAGTAGTATTGGGGACAGGGAAGTATACGAGCAGTACTTC.

J is TRBJ2-5 and V is TRBV5-6; 8 bases fit TRBD2. The end of the DNA is better explained by TRBJ2-7, so the J call may be wrong. Germline-derived CDR1 and CDR2 are SGHDT and YYEEEE. This CDR3 spans 17 amino acids. The DNA of the CDR3 is TGTGCCAGCAGCTTGGATGGGGCGGGGGGCCTCTCCTACGAGCAGTACTTC. Translation: CASSLDGAGGLSYEQYF.

V and J are TRBV30 and TRBJ1-2; D gene ambiguous. This CDR3 has 14 amino acids. V lost 5 bases and J lost 2, with 15 bases in between. Germline CDR1 GTSNPN, CDR2 SVGIG (reference sequence). The CDR3 region is CAWVGSGPNYGYTF. The CDR3 DNA reads TGTGCCTGGGTGGGGAGTGGACCCAACTATGGCTACACCTTC. The variable domain in full, completed from reference TRBV30 and TRBJ1-2, reads SQTIHQWPATLVQPVGSPLSLECTVEGTSNPNLYWYRQAAGRGLQLLFYSVGIGQISSEVPQNLSASRPQDRQFILSSKKLLLSDSGFYLCAWVGSGPNYGYTFGSGTRLTVV.